This entry lists 5 T cell receptor beta chains sequenced from one sample in a study of response to subunit inactivated influenza vaccine (dated by TCRdb to the late 2010s). Libraries were made using RT-PCR. Data came from an Illumina HiSeq 2500. TCRdb itself trimmed the public reads at Q25 with fastp, ran MiXCR and retained productive beta chains. Rows are combined by CDR3 protein, so each entry shows the most common genes and DNA. For this sample there are about 780,000 distinct CDR3 sequences; around a sixth appear just once. Approximately 11% of the sample comes from the top ten. Sequencing used PBMCs from blood, obtained more than 4 days after vaccination. Receptors were obtained from a man between 50 and 59 years old who received an inactivated influenza vaccine. Donor details come from another sample of the same person, matched by shared clones.

The sample holds many counts of this clonotype. This chain links TRBV5-1 with TRBJ2-7; D is possibly TRBD1 or TRBD2 (5 bases each). V was cut by 0 bases and J by 4 bases, with 11 bases left in between. Germline V gene lookup returns CDR1 SGHRS and CDR2 YFSETQ. This CDR3 is 14 amino acids long. This chain's CDR3 is CASSLGDGFYEQYF. The CDR3, as DNA: TGCGCCAGCAGCTTGGGGGACGGTTTTTACGAGCAGTACTTC. The full variable domain, completed using reference TRBV5-1 and TRBJ2-7, is KAGVTQTPRYLIKTRGQQVTLSCSPISGHRSVSWYQQTPGQGLQFLFEYFSETQRNKGNFPGRFSGRQFSNSRSEMNVSTLELGDSALYLCASSLGDGFYEQYFGPGTRLTVT.

The chain couples TRBV5-4 to TRBJ1-1; 7 nucleotides line up with TRBD1. Germline CDR1 and CDR2: SGHNT and YYREEE (reference sequence). Trimming took 4 bases from V and 4 from J; bases not matched to a gene: 10. The CDR3 contains 15 residues. The CDR3 sequence: CASSPGTGVGTEAFF. The CDR3 DNA follows: TGTGCCAGCAGCCCCGGTACAGGGGTGGGCACTGAAGCTTTCTTT. Supplemented by reference TRBV5-4 and TRBJ1-1, the full variable domain reads ETGVTQSPTHLIKTRGQQVTLRCSSQSGHNTVSWYQQALGQGPQFIFQYYREEENGRGNFPPRFSGLQFPNYSSELNVNALELDDSALYLCASSPGTGVGTEAFFGQGTRLTVV.

The rearrangement links TRBV4-1 to TRBJ2-6; tentative D call: TRBD1 (5 bases). Germline assignment: CDR1 MGHRA and CDR2 YSYEKL. Trimming pared 1 base from V and 2 bases from J, leaving 15 bases between. The CDR3 is 18 residues long. The CDR3 coding sequence is TGCGCCAGCAGCCAAGCCCCGAGACAGTCCCCTGGGGCCAACGTCCTGACTTTC. Its translation is CASSQAPRQSPGANVLTF.

The chain recombines TRBV3-1 with TRBJ2-7, with D possibly TRBD2 on 5 matching bases. Trimming took 9 bases from V and 7 from J, leaving 13 bases between them. This CDR3 has 11 residues. CDR1 and CDR2 (germline): LGHDT, YNNKEL (reference sequence). The CDR3 loop reads CASKGLREQYF. The CDR3 DNA reads as TGTGCCAGTAAAGGACTCCGAGAGCAGTACTTC.

This clonotype turned up a few times. The CDR3 sequence: CASSLSTGVYEQYF. In DNA, the CDR3 is TGTGCCAGCAGTTTAAGCACAGGGGTCTACGAGCAGTACTTC. This rearrangement joins TRBV12-3 or TRBV12-4 to TRBJ2-7, with TRBD1 identical over 7 bases. CDR3 length equals 14 residues. V shed 2 bases and J 3 bases; nucleotides not matched to a gene: 4.